These T cell receptor beta chains were read from a single sample in a study of vaccination effects on CD4 cells after COVID-19. TCRdb's copy holds only in-frame clones and misses some; the assay was immunoSEQ multiplex PCR. This table holds 30,000 to 35,000 clones, about three quarters found once. Their antigens are not known. This specimen was CD4+ T cells from PBMCs cultured without peptide, taken after COVID-19 vaccination. The receptor source for this set is a human donor who had a prior SARS-CoV-2 infection. The CDR3 runs from the conserved cysteine through the conserved F or W. Each record gives: clone size, V gene, D gene, J gene, CDR3 DNA, CDR3 protein. D genes are given only for firm matches. Only some rows state a clone size, as once, few, many or a class for expanded clones.

clone_size: .
v_call: TRBV18
d_call: TRBD1
j_call: TRBJ2-1
cdr3_nt: TGTGCCAGCTCACCACCGAACAGGGGCGACGGTGAGCAGTTCTTC
cdr3_aa: CASSPPNRGDGEQFF

clone_size: .
v_call: TRBV7-2
d_call: TRBD1
j_call: TRBJ2-7
cdr3_nt: TGTGCCAGCAGCTTCAGACAGGGTCCTACGGAGCAGTACTTC
cdr3_aa: CASSFRQGPTEQYF

clone_size: .
v_call: TRBV4-2
d_call: .
j_call: TRBJ2-7
cdr3_nt: TGTGCCAGCAGCCCGGACAGACGCTCCTACGAGCAGTACTTC
cdr3_aa: CASSPDRRSYEQYF

clone_size: few
v_call: TRBV7-9
d_call: .
j_call: TRBJ1-1
cdr3_nt: TGTGCCAGCAGCTTAATATTGGGGGGTACTGAAGCTTTCTTT
cdr3_aa: CASSLILGGTEAFF

clone_size: .
v_call: TRBV19
d_call: .
j_call: TRBJ2-3
cdr3_nt: TGTGCCAGTAGTATAGAGGGCCTCACAGATACGCAGTATTTT
cdr3_aa: CASSIEGLTDTQYF

clone_size: .
v_call: TRBV9
d_call: .
j_call: TRBJ2-5
cdr3_nt: TGTGCCAGCAGCGTAGGGGGAGACCAAGAGACCCAGTACTTC
cdr3_aa: CASSVGGDQETQYF

clone_size: .
v_call: TRBV15
d_call: .
j_call: TRBJ1-1
cdr3_nt: TGTGCCACCAGCAGAGATGGGGGTTCGAACACTGAAGCTTTCTTT
cdr3_aa: CATSRDGGSNTEAFF

clone_size: once
v_call: TRBV6-5
d_call: .
j_call: TRBJ2-2
cdr3_nt: TGTGCCAGCAGCGCCCGACAGGACACCGGGGAGCTGTTTTTT
cdr3_aa: CASSARQDTGELFF

clone_size: .
v_call: TRBV7-2
d_call: TRBD1
j_call: TRBJ1-4
cdr3_nt: TGTGCCAGCAGCTTAGGACTGACAGGGTCAGATGAAAAACTGTTTTTT
cdr3_aa: CASSLGLTGSDEKLFF

clone_size: .
v_call: TRBV14
d_call: .
j_call: TRBJ2-7
cdr3_nt: TGTGCCAGCAGCCAAGTTAGGGGCGAGCAGTACTTC
cdr3_aa: CASSQVRGEQYF

clone_size: .
v_call: TRBV2
d_call: .
j_call: TRBJ2-1
cdr3_nt: TGTGCCAGCAGTGCCCTTAACCCTGGGGACAATGAGCAGTTCTTC
cdr3_aa: CASSALNPGDNEQFF

clone_size: .
v_call: TRBV18
d_call: .
j_call: TRBJ2-3
cdr3_nt: TGTGCCAGCTCACCTCAGGGGGGGGGCCGGGCAGATACGCAGTATTTT
cdr3_aa: CASSPQGGGRADTQYF

clone_size: .
v_call: TRBV5-1
d_call: TRBD1
j_call: TRBJ2-1
cdr3_nt: TGCGCCAGCAGCTTGTGGCCCCGGGACAGGGGAGTGGAGCGGGACAATGAGCAGTTCTTC
cdr3_aa: CASSLWPRDRGVERDNEQFF

clone_size: .
v_call: TRBV5-5
d_call: .
j_call: TRBJ2-5
cdr3_nt: TGTGCCAGCAGCTTGCTGGGGGTCTGGGAGACCCAGTACTTC
cdr3_aa: CASSLLGVWETQYF

clone_size: few
v_call: TRBV15
d_call: .
j_call: TRBJ2-1
cdr3_nt: TGTGCCACCAGCAGAGCTCTAGATCCAGCTGAGCAGTTCTTC
cdr3_aa: CATSRALDPAEQFF

clone_size: .
v_call: TRBV24-1
d_call: TRBD1
j_call: TRBJ2-3
cdr3_nt: TGTGCCACCAGTGACCCCCAGAGAGGGGGCTCAGATACGCAGTATTTT
cdr3_aa: CATSDPQRGGSDTQYF

clone_size: .
v_call: TRBV5-1
d_call: TRBD2
j_call: TRBJ2-1
cdr3_nt: TGCGCCAGCAGCTCGGGGACTAGCGCCTCTGAGGATGAGCAGTTCTTC
cdr3_aa: CASSSGTSASEDEQFF

clone_size: .
v_call: TRBV9
d_call: TRBD1
j_call: TRBJ2-3
cdr3_nt: TGTGCCAGCAGCACTGGGACAGCCTCTAGCACAGATACGCAGTATTTT
cdr3_aa: CASSTGTASSTDTQYF

clone_size: .
v_call: TRBV7-8
d_call: .
j_call: TRBJ2-5
cdr3_nt: TGTGCCAGCAGCTCGACAGGAGGAATCCAAGAGACCCAGTACTTC
cdr3_aa: CASSSTGGIQETQYF

clone_size: .
v_call: TRBV10-3
d_call: TRBD1
j_call: TRBJ1-1
cdr3_nt: TGTGCCATCAGGGGACAGCCGAACACTGAAGCTTTCTTT
cdr3_aa: CAIRGQPNTEAFF

clone_size: .
v_call: TRBV30
d_call: .
j_call: TRBJ1-3
cdr3_nt: TGTGCCTGGAGTCAGGGGACGTCTGGAAACACCATATATTTT
cdr3_aa: CAWSQGTSGNTIYF

clone_size: .
v_call: TRBV21-1
d_call: .
j_call: TRBJ2-4
cdr3_nt: TGTGCCAGCAGCAAACGGCGAGGAGCACCGGGCATCATTCAGTACTTC
cdr3_aa: CASSKRRGAPGIIQYF

clone_size: .
v_call: TRBV7-9
d_call: TRBD2
j_call: TRBJ2-5
cdr3_nt: TGTGCCAGCAGCTTCGGACTAGCGGGGGTTTCAGAGACCCAGTACTTC
cdr3_aa: CASSFGLAGVSETQYF

clone_size: .
v_call: TRBV5-5
d_call: .
j_call: TRBJ1-2
cdr3_nt: TGTGCCAGCAGCTTGGGATCAGTTTATGGCTACACCTTC
cdr3_aa: CASSLGSVYGYTF

clone_size: .
v_call: TRBV18
d_call: .
j_call: TRBJ1-6
cdr3_nt: TGTGCCAGCTCACAATCAGGGCAGACCTCTTCACCCCTCCACTTT
cdr3_aa: CASSQSGQTSSPLHF

clone_size: .
v_call: TRBV28
d_call: .
j_call: TRBJ2-7
cdr3_nt: TGTGCCAGCAGTCCGCCTGGGGGTTCCCTCTACGAGCAGTACTTC
cdr3_aa: CASSPPGGSLYEQYF

clone_size: .
v_call: TRBV7-2
d_call: .
j_call: TRBJ1-2
cdr3_nt: TGTGCCAGCAGCCCAGAAGGGTACTATGGCTACACCTTC
cdr3_aa: CASSPEGYYGYTF

clone_size: .
v_call: TRBV7-8
d_call: .
j_call: TRBJ1-1
cdr3_nt: TGTGCCAGCAGCGTGAGATGGGATGACACTGAAGCTTTCTTT
cdr3_aa: CASSVRWDDTEAFF

clone_size: .
v_call: TRBV7-7
d_call: TRBD2
j_call: TRBJ2-2
cdr3_nt: TGTGCTAGCAGCTTGGGACTAGCGACGGACACCGGGGAGCTGTTTTTT
cdr3_aa: CASSLGLATDTGELFF

clone_size: .
v_call: TRBV27
d_call: TRBD2
j_call: TRBJ2-5
cdr3_nt: TGTGCCAGCAGTAAAAACTTGGCTAGCGGGGGGGAAGAGACCCAGTACTTC
cdr3_aa: CASSKNLASGGEETQYF

clone_size: .
v_call: TRBV11-3
d_call: .
j_call: TRBJ2-7
cdr3_nt: TGTGCCAGCAGCTTATCCATCGGGGACTACGAGCAGTACTTC
cdr3_aa: CASSLSIGDYEQYF

clone_size: medium-sized
v_call: TRBV12-3/TRBV12-4
d_call: .
j_call: TRBJ1-1
cdr3_nt: TGTGCCAGCAGTCCAATCTACACTGAAGCTTTCTTT
cdr3_aa: CASSPIYTEAFF

clone_size: .
v_call: TRBV7-9
d_call: .
j_call: TRBJ2-1
cdr3_nt: TGTGCCAGCAGCTTACAGTTAAGGACAGTTTCCTACAATGAGCAGTTCTTC
cdr3_aa: CASSLQLRTVSYNEQFF

clone_size: .
v_call: TRBV19
d_call: .
j_call: TRBJ2-6
cdr3_nt: TGTGCCAGTAGTATTAAACTATTGGGTGGGGCCAACGTCCTGACTTTC
cdr3_aa: CASSIKLLGGANVLTF

clone_size: .
v_call: TRBV15
d_call: .
j_call: TRBJ1-4
cdr3_nt: TGTGCCTCCTCGAATTATGAAAAACTGTTTTTT
cdr3_aa: CASSNYEKLFF

clone_size: few
v_call: TRBV10-1
d_call: TRBD2
j_call: TRBJ2-3
cdr3_nt: TGCGCCAGCAGTGTTAGGCTAGCGGGGACAGATACGCAGTATTTT
cdr3_aa: CASSVRLAGTDTQYF

clone_size: .
v_call: TRBV30
d_call: .
j_call: TRBJ2-6
cdr3_nt: TGTGCCTGGAGCGCCACAGGGCTCTCTGGGGCCAACGTCCTGACTTTC
cdr3_aa: CAWSATGLSGANVLTF

clone_size: .
v_call: TRBV12-3/TRBV12-4
d_call: .
j_call: TRBJ2-7
cdr3_nt: TGTGCCAGCAGAACCCTAAACTCCTACGAGCAGTACTTC
cdr3_aa: CASRTLNSYEQYF

clone_size: .
v_call: TRBV6-4
d_call: .
j_call: TRBJ2-3
cdr3_nt: TGTGCCAGCAGTGACTCGTACACTAAGGGAGATTTT
cdr3_aa: CASSDSYTKGDF

clone_size: few
v_call: TRBV19
d_call: .
j_call: TRBJ2-3
cdr3_nt: TGTGCCAGTAGTAAAGCCCAGGCGGCGACAGATACGCAGTATTTT
cdr3_aa: CASSKAQAATDTQYF

clone_size: .
v_call: TRBV18
d_call: .
j_call: TRBJ2-2
cdr3_nt: TGTGCCAGCTCACCCTTCGGACAGCCGAACACCGGGGAGCTGTTTTTT
cdr3_aa: CASSPFGQPNTGELFF

clone_size: .
v_call: TRBV2
d_call: TRBD2
j_call: TRBJ2-3
cdr3_nt: TGTGCCAGCAGTGACGATAATAGCGGGGTCACAGATACGCAGTATTTT
cdr3_aa: CASSDDNSGVTDTQYF

clone_size: .
v_call: TRBV5-1
d_call: TRBD1
j_call: TRBJ2-1
cdr3_nt: TGCGCCAGCAGCCTAAGACAGGGGCCCAATGAGCAGTTCTTC
cdr3_aa: CASSLRQGPNEQFF

clone_size: .
v_call: TRBV28
d_call: .
j_call: TRBJ2-5
cdr3_nt: TGTGCCAGCAGTTTATTTCGGGGGATTATTGAGACCCAGTACTTC
cdr3_aa: CASSLFRGIIETQYF

clone_size: .
v_call: TRBV12-5
d_call: TRBD1
j_call: TRBJ2-7
cdr3_nt: TGTGCTAGTGGTTTGAGGGACAGCGTGTACGAGCAGTACTTC
cdr3_aa: CASGLRDSVYEQYF

clone_size: .
v_call: TRBV4-2
d_call: .
j_call: TRBJ1-3
cdr3_nt: TGTGCCAGCAGCCAAGATGGAGGGGCTGGTGGAAACACCATATATTTT
cdr3_aa: CASSQDGGAGGNTIYF

clone_size: .
v_call: TRBV9
d_call: TRBD2
j_call: TRBJ2-3
cdr3_nt: TGTGCCAGCAGCGTAGGGACTAGTTCAGCATATACGCAGTATTTT
cdr3_aa: CASSVGTSSAYTQYF

clone_size: .
v_call: TRBV7-3
d_call: TRBD2
j_call: TRBJ2-2
cdr3_nt: TGTGCCAGCAGGGGACTAGCGGCGAACACCGGGGAGCTGTTTTTT
cdr3_aa: CASRGLAANTGELFF

clone_size: .
v_call: TRBV19
d_call: TRBD1
j_call: TRBJ1-2
cdr3_nt: TGTGCCAGTAGCGTGGACAGGGGGCGTTTTAGCTACACCTTC
cdr3_aa: CASSVDRGRFSYTF

clone_size: .
v_call: TRBV2
d_call: .
j_call: TRBJ2-5
cdr3_nt: TGTGCCAGCACTCTCCAGGGTGCAGGAGAGACCCAGTACTTC
cdr3_aa: CASTLQGAGETQYF

clone_size: few
v_call: TRBV19
d_call: TRBD1
j_call: TRBJ1-5
cdr3_nt: TGTGCCAGTGATCGACAGGGGTACCAGCCCCAGCATTTT
cdr3_aa: CASDRQGYQPQHF

clone_size: .
v_call: TRBV7-9
d_call: .
j_call: TRBJ1-1
cdr3_nt: TGTGCCAGCAGCTTATACTCTGAAGCTTTCTTT
cdr3_aa: CASSLYSEAFF

clone_size: .
v_call: TRBV14
d_call: .
j_call: TRBJ2-3
cdr3_nt: TGTGCCAGCAGCCAAGTCGTAGACTGGTCATATAGCCCAGATACGCAGTATTTT
cdr3_aa: CASSQVVDWSYSPDTQYF

clone_size: .
v_call: TRBV2
d_call: TRBD1
j_call: TRBJ2-2
cdr3_nt: TGTGCCAGCAAACGGGACAGTTACACCGGGGAGCTGTTTTTT
cdr3_aa: CASKRDSYTGELFF

clone_size: .
v_call: TRBV7-2
d_call: TRBD2
j_call: TRBJ2-5
cdr3_nt: TGTGCCAGCAGCTCTGCGGGGGGCGAAGAGACCCAGTACTTC
cdr3_aa: CASSSAGGEETQYF

clone_size: once
v_call: TRBV18
d_call: TRBD1
j_call: TRBJ2-1
cdr3_nt: TGTGCCAGCTCACCCCGGGGACAGGACTACAATGAGCAGTTCTTC
cdr3_aa: CASSPRGQDYNEQFF

clone_size: .
v_call: TRBV5-4
d_call: TRBD2
j_call: TRBJ2-3
cdr3_nt: TGTGCCAGCAGCTTTGGGGGCGGGAGGTCTGGAGATACGCAGTATTTT
cdr3_aa: CASSFGGGRSGDTQYF